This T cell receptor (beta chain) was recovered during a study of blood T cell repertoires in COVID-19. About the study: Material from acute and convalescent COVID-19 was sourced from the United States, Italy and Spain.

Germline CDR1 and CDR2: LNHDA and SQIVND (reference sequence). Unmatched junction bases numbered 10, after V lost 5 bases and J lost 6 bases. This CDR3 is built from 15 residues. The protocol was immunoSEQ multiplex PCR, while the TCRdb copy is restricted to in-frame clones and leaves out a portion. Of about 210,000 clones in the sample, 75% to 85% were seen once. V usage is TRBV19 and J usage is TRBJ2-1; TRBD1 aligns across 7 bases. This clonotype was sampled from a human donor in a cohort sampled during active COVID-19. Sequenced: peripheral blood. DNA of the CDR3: TGTGCCAGTAGTCGGGACAGCAGCTATTCCAATGAGCAGTTCTTC. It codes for CASSRDSSYSNEQFF.